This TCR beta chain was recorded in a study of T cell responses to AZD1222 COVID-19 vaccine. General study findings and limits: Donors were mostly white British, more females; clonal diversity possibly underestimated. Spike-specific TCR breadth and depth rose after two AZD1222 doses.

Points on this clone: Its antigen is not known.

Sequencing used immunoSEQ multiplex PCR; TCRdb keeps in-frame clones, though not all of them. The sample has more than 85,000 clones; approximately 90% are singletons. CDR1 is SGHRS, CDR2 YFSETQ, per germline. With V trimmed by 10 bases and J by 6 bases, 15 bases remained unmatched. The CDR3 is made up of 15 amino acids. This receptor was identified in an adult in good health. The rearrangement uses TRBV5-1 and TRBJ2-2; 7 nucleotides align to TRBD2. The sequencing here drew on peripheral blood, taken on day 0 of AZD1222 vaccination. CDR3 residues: CARTAGGTGAGELFF. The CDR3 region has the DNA TGCGCCCGCACCGCCGGGGGGACCGGGGCCGGGGAGCTGTTTTTT.